These 4 T cell receptor beta chains were all obtained from the same sample, sequenced in a study of blood T cell repertoires in COVID-19. Sequencing used immunoSEQ multiplex PCR; TCRdb keeps in-frame clones, though not all of them. The sample records 17,000 or so clones, roughly three quarters being singletons. Sequencing input: peripheral blood. Receptors were obtained from a man aged 60 to 69 with active or convalescent COVID-19.

The V call is TRBV5-5, the J call TRBJ2-3; D not certain. The CDR3 sequence is 14 residues long. Trimming removed 1 base at V and 0 bases at J, with 6 bases between. Per the germline V gene, CDR1 is SGHKS and CDR2 is YYEKEE (reference sequence). The CDR3 nucleotides read TGTGCCAGCAGCTTGCACAAAAGCACAGATACGCAGTATTTT. Protein sequence: CASSLHKSTDTQYF. Full variable domain (remainder filled in from reference TRBV5-5 and TRBJ2-3): DAGVTQSPTHLIKTRGQQVTLRCSPISGHKSVSWYQQVLGQGPQFIFQYYEKEERGRGNFPDRFSARQFPNYSSELNVNALLLGDSALYLCASSLHKSTDTQYFGPGTRLTVL.

V gene TRBV2 combines with J gene TRBJ1-1, with D unresolved. Trimming removed 4 bases from V and 3 bases from J, with 15 bases in between. Germline lookup yields CDR1 SNHLY and CDR2 FYNNEI. CDR3 length: 15 residues. The CDR3 here is CASSATEKPYTEAFF. The CDR3 nucleotides are TGTGCCAGCAGTGCGACGGAGAAGCCCTACACTGAAGCTTTCTTT.

V is TRBV5-6 and J is TRBJ2-3; unclear D gene. The CDR3 extends over 13 amino acids. Germline V gives CDR1 SGHDT, CDR2 YYEEEE. V was shortened by 0 bases and J by 2 bases, with 4 bases between the two germline ends. This chain's CDR3 is CASSLVFTDTQYF. The DNA of the CDR3 is TGTGCCAGCAGCTTGGTCTTCACAGATACGCAGTATTTT.

The chain recombines TRBV2 with TRBJ1-4; 8 bases align to TRBD1. There are 15 residues in the CDR3. CDR1 and CDR2 (germline): SNHLY, FYNNEI. Trimming at V came to 0 bases and at J to 5 bases, leaving 2 bases not matched to a gene. The chain's CDR3 is CASSEAQGANEKLFF. CDR3 sequence (DNA): TGTGCCAGCAGTGAAGCCCAGGGGGCGAATGAAAAACTGTTTTTT.